This record concerns one TCR beta chain sequence. Which antigen it targets is not known. The read gets to within 3 residues of the CDR3 end, and the germline J gene fills in the rest. Every participant had a single incident cervical HPV16 infection, and prevalent HPV16 infections were excluded. Cervical HPV DNA was detected by MY09/MY11 PCR, and genotyping was performed by dot-blot hybridization. Approximately 16 mL of heparinized blood were centrifuged, and the buffy coat was aliquoted, frozen at -30°C, then stored at -80°C. Genomic DNA was extracted from buffy coat specimens using QIAGEN kits. The record originates from a study of T cells in women clearing cervical HPV infection (dated by TCRdb to the late 2010s). About the study as a whole: Cases were about 25 women with histologically confirmed HPV16-related CIN3 or worse, including a couple of invasive cancers. The approximately 23 controls were women who cleared a single incident HPV16 infection within 12 months without developing precancer or cancer. Blood from cases was collected at the visit at which the lesion was first identified, whereas blood from controls was collected once infection was no longer detected. Among cases, blood sampling occurred a median of about 150 days after lesion detection, with an interquartile range of about 85 to 210 days. Since HLA typing was available for only a few women, HLA type could not be ruled out as a confounder. An exploratory proof-of-principle case-control study, nested within the Guanacaste HPV Natural History Study in Costa Rica, was conducted to compare TCR repertoires across cervical HPV16 outcomes. Cases and controls were matched on year of sample collection and on age within five years. A median age of approximately 32 years was observed in cases versus 38 in controls, and no significant differences in baseline characteristics were found. In the parent cohort, some 10,000 women aged 18 or older were enrolled in Guanacaste, Costa Rica, during about 1993 to 1994 and were followed for seven years. Five blinded duplicates per group were added as quality controls, giving 60 or so samples: approximately 50 participants and 10 replicates.

Points the paper makes about the study in general: TCR repertoire richness was significantly higher in CIN3+ cases than in controls across sequencing depths, while evenness did not differ. Because of the cross-sectional design, the study could not determine whether the associations came before infection or resulted from infection, and neither effector/memory subsets nor HPV-specific T cells were isolated. Random forest classifiers that combined richness and V gene abundances separated cases from controls with an estimated AUC of approximately 0.79. Cases had lower TRBV6-7 relative abundance than controls (about 0.1% versus 0.15%; Bonferroni P = 0.0008). Because T-cell numbers per sample were unknown, differences in richness could reflect varying T-cell content rather than repertoire biology.

The CDR3 sequence holds 14 residues, the cysteine and phenylalanine included. The CDR3 was read in part: 33 bases, with the frame set at base 1. The germline ends are 15 bases apart after V is trimmed by 4 bases and J by 5 bases. In the germline V gene, CDR1 corresponds to SGHDN and CDR2 to FVKESK. TCR beta CDR3 regions were amplified by multiplex PCR from an average of approximately 1.3 ug genomic DNA per sample using the immunoSEQ assay. Primer bias was corrected in the assay by using a complete synthetic TCR repertoire to establish an amplification baseline. Amplicons were sequenced on the Illumina platform. The authors' pipeline ran thus. Sequence errors were corrected by clustering with frequency ratios and a modified nearest-neighbor algorithm, and the sequences were then analyzed in the immunoSEQ Analyzer using IMGT gene definitions. TCR richness and evenness were averaged over 20 rarefaction repeats at each rarefaction depth, excluding samples with fewer sequences than the depth. Wilcoxon rank sum tests with FDR correction were used to compare V, D and J gene relative abundances between the groups. An intraclass correlation of about 96% for TCR richness and an average of about 82% across about 66 gene segments were obtained from the blinded duplicates. This is the immuneACCESS table as TCRdb keeps it, with only in-frame sequences that have V and J called. A part of the clones is gone; compared with another copy, unresolved V genes explain less than half, and the rest is unexplained. The D gene and trimming were derived from the DNA, and the V and J assignments and clone size from that table. This specimen's table enumerates some 30,000 clones. Clones ranked in the top ten supply about 4.5% of the sample.

Material for sequencing was blood buffy coat. The receptor chain draws on TRBV14 and TRBJ2-7, with the D gene call left open. The sequence came from a woman between 18 and 69 years old with a cervical HPV16 infection that either progressed to CIN3+ or cleared (not recorded which). The CDR3 amino acid sequence is: CASSPFKGVHEQYF. Partial CDR3 DNA: TGTGCCAGCAGCCCTTTTAAGGGTGTCCACGAG.